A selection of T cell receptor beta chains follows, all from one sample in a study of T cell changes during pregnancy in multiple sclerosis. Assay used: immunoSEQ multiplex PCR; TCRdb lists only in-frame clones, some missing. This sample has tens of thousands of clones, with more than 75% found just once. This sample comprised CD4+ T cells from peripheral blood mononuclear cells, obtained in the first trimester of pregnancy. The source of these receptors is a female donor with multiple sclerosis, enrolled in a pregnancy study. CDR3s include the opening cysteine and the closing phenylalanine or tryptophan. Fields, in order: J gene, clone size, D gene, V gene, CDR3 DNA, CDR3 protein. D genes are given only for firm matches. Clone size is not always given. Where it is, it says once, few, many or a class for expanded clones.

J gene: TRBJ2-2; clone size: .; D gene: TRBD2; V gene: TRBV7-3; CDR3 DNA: TGTGCCAGCAGCTTAATCCCGGGAGGGCCGAAACGAAGCGCCGGGGAGCTGTTTTTT; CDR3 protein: CASSLIPGGPKRSAGELFF
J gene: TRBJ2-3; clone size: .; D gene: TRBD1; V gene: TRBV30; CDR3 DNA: TGTGCTAGAGGGCAGGGGGCTGCCACAGATACGCAGTATTTT; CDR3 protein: CARGQGAATDTQYF
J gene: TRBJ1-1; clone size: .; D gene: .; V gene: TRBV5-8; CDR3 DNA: TGTGCCAGCAGCCTCCAGGGAACCATGGCTTTCTTT; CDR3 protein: CASSLQGTMAFF
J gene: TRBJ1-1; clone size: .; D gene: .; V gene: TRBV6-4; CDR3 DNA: TGTGCCAGCAGTGTTGAGGTCAATACTGAAGCTTTCTTT; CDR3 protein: CASSVEVNTEAFF
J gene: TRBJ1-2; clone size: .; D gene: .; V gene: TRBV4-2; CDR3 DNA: TGTGCCAGCAGCCAAGATATAAGGGAGCCTCGGTATGGCTACACCTTC; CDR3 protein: CASSQDIREPRYGYTF
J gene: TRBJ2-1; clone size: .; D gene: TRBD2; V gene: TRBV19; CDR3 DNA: TGTGCCAGTAGTAGTTGGACTAGCAGTGGCGCGAATGAGCAGTTCTTC; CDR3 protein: CASSSWTSSGANEQFF
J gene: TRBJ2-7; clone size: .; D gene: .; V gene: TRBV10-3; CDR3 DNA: TGTGCCATCAGGCCGGGCGGGTCCAACGAGCAGTACTTC; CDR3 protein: CAIRPGGSNEQYF
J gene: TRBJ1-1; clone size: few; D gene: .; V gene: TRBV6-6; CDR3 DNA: TGTGCCAGCATGGCCCCCGGGGGAGGCACTGAAGCTTTCTTT; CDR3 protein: CASMAPGGGTEAFF
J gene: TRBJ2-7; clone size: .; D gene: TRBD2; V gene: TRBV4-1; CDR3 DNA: TGCGCCAGCAGCCCCGGGACTAGCGGGGGGTACGAGCAGTACTTC; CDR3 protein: CASSPGTSGGYEQYF
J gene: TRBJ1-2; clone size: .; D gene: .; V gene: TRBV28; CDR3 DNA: TGTGCCAGCAGTTTAGTCCCTAGAAACTATGGCTACACCTTC; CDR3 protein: CASSLVPRNYGYTF
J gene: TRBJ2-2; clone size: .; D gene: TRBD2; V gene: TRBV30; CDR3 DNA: TGTGCCTTCCAGGCGGGGGGGGAGTGGTACACCGGGGAGCTGTTTTTT; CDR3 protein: CAFQAGGEWYTGELFF
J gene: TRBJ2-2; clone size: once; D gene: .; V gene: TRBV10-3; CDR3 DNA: TGTGCCATCAGTGAGTTCGAAGAGGGGGAGCTGTTTTTT; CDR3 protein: CAISEFEEGELFF
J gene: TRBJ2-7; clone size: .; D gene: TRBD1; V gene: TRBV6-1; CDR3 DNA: TGTGCCAGCAGGAGGACAGGGGGCGCTGGTTACGAGCAGTACTTC; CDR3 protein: CASRRTGGAGYEQYF
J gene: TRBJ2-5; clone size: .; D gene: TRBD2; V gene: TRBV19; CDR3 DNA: TGTGCCAGTAGTGGGTCTCTACTAGCGGGACGAGAGACCCAGTACTTC; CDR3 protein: CASSGSLLAGRETQYF
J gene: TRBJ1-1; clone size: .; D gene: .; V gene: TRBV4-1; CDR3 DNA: TGCGCCAGCAGCGGCGGACAGTGGAACACTGAAGCTTTCTTT; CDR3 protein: CASSGGQWNTEAFF
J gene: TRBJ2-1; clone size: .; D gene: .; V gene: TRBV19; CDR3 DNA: TGTGCCAGTAGTACCGCCCGTACTAGGTCCCCCTACTACAATGAGCAGTTCTTC; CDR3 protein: CASSTARTRSPYYNEQFF
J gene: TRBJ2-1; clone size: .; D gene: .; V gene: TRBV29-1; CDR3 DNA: TGCAGCGTTGATTATGACAGTCCTCTTTCCTACAATGAGCAGTTCTTC; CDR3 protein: CSVDYDSPLSYNEQFF
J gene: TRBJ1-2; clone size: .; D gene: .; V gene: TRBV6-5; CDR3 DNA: TGTGCCAGCAGTTCTACCGGGACAATCTATGGCTACACCTTC; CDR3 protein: CASSSTGTIYGYTF
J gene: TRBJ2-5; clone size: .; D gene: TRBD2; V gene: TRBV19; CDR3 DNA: TGTGCCAGTAGTTCGACTAGCGGGGTCCAAGAGACCCAGTACTTC; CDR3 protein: CASSSTSGVQETQYF
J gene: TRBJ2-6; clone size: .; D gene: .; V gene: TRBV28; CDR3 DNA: TGTGCCAGCAGCCATCATCTAGGTTCTGGGGCCAACGTCCTGACTTTC; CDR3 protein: CASSHHLGSGANVLTF
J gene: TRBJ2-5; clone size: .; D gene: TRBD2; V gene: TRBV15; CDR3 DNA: TGTGCCACCAGCAGAGATCTTAAGGGACTACCCCAAGAGACCCAGTACTTC; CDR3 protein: CATSRDLKGLPQETQYF
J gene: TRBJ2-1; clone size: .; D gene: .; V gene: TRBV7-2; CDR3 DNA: TGTGCCAGCAGCTTAACAAGAGTCGGGAATGAGCAGTTCTTC; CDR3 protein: CASSLTRVGNEQFF
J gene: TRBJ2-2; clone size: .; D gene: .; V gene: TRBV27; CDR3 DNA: TGTGCCAGCAGGCTCTTTAGTAGCCCCGGGGAGCTGTTTTTT; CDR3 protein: CASRLFSSPGELFF
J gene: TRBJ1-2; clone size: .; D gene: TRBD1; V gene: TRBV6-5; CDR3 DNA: TGTGCCAGCAGCCCGACAGGGACCATCTATGGCTACACCTTC; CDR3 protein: CASSPTGTIYGYTF
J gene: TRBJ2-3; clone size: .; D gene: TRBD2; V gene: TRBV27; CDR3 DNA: TGTGCCAGCAGCGATAGCGGGGGATCCACAGATACGCAGTATTTT; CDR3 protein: CASSDSGGSTDTQYF
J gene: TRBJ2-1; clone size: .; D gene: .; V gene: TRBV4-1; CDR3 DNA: TGCGCCAGCAGCCAACCGACTCCTCCAATTGCCTACAATGAGCAGTTCTTC; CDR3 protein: CASSQPTPPIAYNEQFF
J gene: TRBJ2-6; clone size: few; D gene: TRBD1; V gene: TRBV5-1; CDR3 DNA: TGCGCCAGCAGCTGGACAGGGGGCGGTGGGGCCAACGTCCTGACTTTC; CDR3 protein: CASSWTGGGGANVLTF
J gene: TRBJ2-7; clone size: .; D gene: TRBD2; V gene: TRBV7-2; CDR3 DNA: TGTGCCAGCAGCTCCGAGGGAGGGGCGCTTGGCGAGCAGTACTTC; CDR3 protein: CASSSEGGALGEQYF
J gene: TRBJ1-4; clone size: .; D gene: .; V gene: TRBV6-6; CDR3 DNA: TGTGCCAGCAGTTTAACAGGAGCAACTAATGAAAAACTGTTTTTT; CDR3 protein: CASSLTGATNEKLFF
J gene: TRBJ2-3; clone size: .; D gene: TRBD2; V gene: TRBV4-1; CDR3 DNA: TGCGCCAGCAGCCAAGACGGCGGGAGTCCAGATACGCAGTATTTT; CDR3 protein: CASSQDGGSPDTQYF
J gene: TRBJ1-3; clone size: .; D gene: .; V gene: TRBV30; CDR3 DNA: TGTGCCTGGACCCCCGGGGGCTCTGGAAACACCATATATTTT; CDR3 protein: CAWTPGGSGNTIYF
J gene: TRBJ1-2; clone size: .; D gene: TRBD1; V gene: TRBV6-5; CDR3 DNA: TGTGCCAGTTTTCCGGGACAGGGGGATGGCTACACCTTC; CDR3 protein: CASFPGQGDGYTF
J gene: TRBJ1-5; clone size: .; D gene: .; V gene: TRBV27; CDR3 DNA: TGTGCCAGCGCCACATATAGCAATCAGCCCCAGCATTTT; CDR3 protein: CASATYSNQPQHF
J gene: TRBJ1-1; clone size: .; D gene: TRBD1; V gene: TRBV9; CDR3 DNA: TGTGCCAGCAGCGCCGTGACAGGGTTCACTGAAGCTTTCTTT; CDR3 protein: CASSAVTGFTEAFF
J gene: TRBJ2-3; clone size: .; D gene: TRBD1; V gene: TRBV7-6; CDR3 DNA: TGTGCCAGCAGCTTAGGGTCAGGGGGAACCACAGATACGCAGTATTTT; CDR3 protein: CASSLGSGGTTDTQYF
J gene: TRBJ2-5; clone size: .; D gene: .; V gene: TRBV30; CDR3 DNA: TGTGCCTGGAGTCTAAGTGGAGTTCAAGAGACCCAGTACTTC; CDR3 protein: CAWSLSGVQETQYF
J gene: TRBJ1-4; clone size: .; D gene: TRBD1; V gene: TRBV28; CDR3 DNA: TGTGCCAGCGTGCTTAAAAGGGGGCTGAATGAAAAACTGTTTTTT; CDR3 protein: CASVLKRGLNEKLFF
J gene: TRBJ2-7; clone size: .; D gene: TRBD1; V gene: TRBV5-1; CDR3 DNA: TGCGCCAGCAGCACATCCGGGACAGGGGGCAACGAGCAGTACTTC; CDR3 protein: CASSTSGTGGNEQYF
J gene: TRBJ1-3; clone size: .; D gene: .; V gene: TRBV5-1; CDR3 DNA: TGCGCCAGCAGCCCTAACGGAAACACCATATATTTT; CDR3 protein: CASSPNGNTIYF
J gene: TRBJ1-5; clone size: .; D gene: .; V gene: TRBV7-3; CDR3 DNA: TGTGCCAGCAGCTTACTAGGCCAGGGTGGCAATCAGCCCCAGCATTTT; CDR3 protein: CASSLLGQGGNQPQHF
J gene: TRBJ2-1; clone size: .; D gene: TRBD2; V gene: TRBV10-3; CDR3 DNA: TGTGCCATCAAAGGTCTAGCGGTGGATGAGCAGTTCTTC; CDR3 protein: CAIKGLAVDEQFF
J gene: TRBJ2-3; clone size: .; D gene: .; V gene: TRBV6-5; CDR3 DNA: TGTGCCAGCAGCCCCTCTTACTTTAGCACAAATACGCAGTATTTT; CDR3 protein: CASSPSYFSTNTQYF